This T cell receptor beta chain was captured in a study of T cell responses to AZD1222 COVID-19 vaccine. Study outcomes and limitations: The donors showed a predominance of white British ancestry and of females, with possible underestimation of clonal diversity. Of the AZD1222 recipients, only five to seven were seropositive at baseline.

Produced via immunoSEQ multiplex PCR; TCRdb's table is partial and in-frame only. This table holds 240,000 or so clones, over 85% found once. Deletions cut 8 bases from V and 4 bases from J, with 8 bases between. Germline CDR1 and CDR2: SEHNR and FQNEAQ (reference sequence). CDR3 length: 11 amino acids. This clone was counted between two and nine times. The antigen is not known. Sequencing used peripheral blood, obtained on day 0 of AZD1222 vaccination. This TCR derives from an adult in good health. The chain joins TRBV7-9 to TRBJ2-5; D is undetermined. The CDR3 bases are TGTGCCAGCGGAACGGGAGAGACCCAGTACTTC. Translation gives CASGTGETQYF.